This passage covers 21 T cell receptor beta chains from one sample sequenced in a study of blood T cell repertoires in COVID-19. Libraries were prepared by immunoSEQ multiplex PCR; TCRdb keeps only in-frame clonotypes and omits some of them. The data hold 360,000 or so clones, with roughly nine tenths observed a single time. Sample: PBMCs or T cells enriched from blood (not recorded which). The source of these receptors is a young woman who had recovered from COVID-19.

The V gene is TRBV29-1, the J gene TRBJ1-2, with 7 nucleotides matching TRBD1. Germline V gene sequence: CDR1 SQVTM, CDR2 ANQGSEA. With V trimmed by 6 bases and J by 7 bases, 11 bases remained unmatched. The CDR3 is made up of 13 amino acids. The CDR3 here is CSVRTGAGLGYTF. Here the CDR3 DNA reads TGCAGCGTAAGGACAGGCGCCGGCCTTGGCTACACCTTC.

This rearrangement joins TRBV18 to TRBJ2-1; D remains ambiguous. The ends were cut back, 3 bases at V and 6 bases at J, with 6 bases in the middle. CDR1 and CDR2 (germline): KGHSH, LQKENI. The CDR3 runs 12 residues. CDR3 nucleotides: TGTGCCAGCTCACCCGTCCCCAATGAGCAGTTCTTC. This sequence encodes CASSPVPNEQFF.

The chain joins TRBV9 to TRBJ1-6, with D hard to call. The CDR3 consists of 14 residues. The V end lost 0 bases, the J end lost 10 bases, and 11 bases lay between the germline ends. Germline V gene sequence: CDR1 SGDLS, CDR2 YYNGEE. For the CDR3, the DNA is TGTGCCAGCAGCGTAGTAGGTCGGGAATCACCCCTCCACTTT. It codes for CASSVVGRESPLHF.

This chain joins TRBV12-3 or TRBV12-4 and TRBJ2-7; possibly TRBD2 for D (5 bases). Trimming left V 2 bases short and J 2 bases short, with 7 bases between. The length of the CDR3 is 13 residues. The CDR3 region has the DNA TGTGCCAGCAGTTTACACGGGACCTACGAGCAGTACTTC. Its protein product is CASSLHGTYEQYF.

The chain uses TRBV11-2 and TRBJ1-1; possible D gene TRBD1, 6 bases. CDR1 SGHAT and CDR2 FQNNGV come from the germline V gene. V lost 7 bases to trimming and J lost 5 bases, with 17 bases between them. The CDR3 is made up of 14 amino acids. CDR3 loop: CASNPIVGGTEAFF. Here the CDR3 DNA reads TGTGCCAGCAACCCTATAGTAGGGGGAACTGAAGCTTTCTTT.

This clone was seen only once. The rearrangement links TRBV19 to TRBJ1-2; D call uncertain. Per germline, CDR1 LNHDA and CDR2 SQIVND (reference sequence). The CDR3 has 11 residues. V was clipped by 10 bases and J by 5 bases, with 11 bases between them. DNA for the CDR3: TGTGCCACACTACAGCGGTATGGCTACACCTTC. It yields the protein CATLQRYGYTF.

The rearrangement links TRBV28 to TRBJ2-7; 9 bases are a match to TRBD2. The trim removed 6 bases at V and 3 bases at J, leaving 12 bases unmatched. The CDR3 consists of 16 residues. The germline gives CDR1 MDHEN, CDR2 SYDVKM. In nucleotides, the CDR3 is TGTGCCAGCAGCCACGAGGGGACTAGCCTTTTCTACGAGCAGTACTTC. This codes for CASSHEGTSLFYEQYF.

This clone showed up just once. The rearrangement links TRBV19 to TRBJ1-3; D ambiguous. V dropped 11 bases and J dropped 7 bases, with 12 bases sitting between them. CDR3 size: 11 residues. Germline CDR1 reads LNHDA; CDR2 reads SQIVND (reference sequence). CDR3 bases: TGTGCCGGACTGCTGGGCAACACCATATATTTT. The encoded protein is CAGLLGNTIYF.

This rearrangement joins TRBV13 to TRBJ2-5; possibly TRBD2 for D (5 bases). The CDR3 is 18 amino acids. V gave up 0 bases and J gave up 1 base, with 18 bases separating them. Germline CDR1 PRHDT, CDR2 FYEKMQ (reference sequence). This CDR3 is CASSLGNTPGETQETQYF. The CDR3 nucleotides are TGTGCCAGCAGCTTAGGAAACACCCCCGGGGAAACCCAAGAGACCCAGTACTTC.

This clone was observed a handful of times. This chain joins TRBV5-1 and TRBJ1-1; D gene unclear. Between the trimmed V and J ends, which lost 7 bases and 0 bases, there was a span of 13 bases. From germline, CDR1 is SGHRS and CDR2 YFSETQ. The CDR3 covers 14 residues. CDR3 bases: TGCGCCAGCCACAGAGAGTTGATGAACACTGAAGCTTTCTTT. Protein product: CASHRELMNTEAFF.

This chain connects TRBV4-1 to TRBJ2-1; tentative D call: TRBD1 (5 bases). V was shortened by 0 bases and J by 10 bases, with 7 bases between the two germline ends. The CDR3 totals 12 residues. Looked up from germline, CDR1 is MGHRA and CDR2 is YSYEKL. DNA for the CDR3: TGCGCCAGCAGCCAAGAATACAGGGAGCAGTTCTTC. The encoded protein is CASSQEYREQFF.

This rearrangement joins TRBV28 to TRBJ1-3; 9 bases are shared with TRBD1. The CDR3 length is 20 residues. Trimming removed 3 bases from V and 1 base from J; junction bases left unmatched: 16. Germline V gene lookup returns CDR1 MDHEN and CDR2 SYDVKM. In DNA, the CDR3 is TGTGCCAGCAGTTTTGGGGACAGGGAGGGAAGATATATATCTGGAAACACCATATATTTT. It yields the protein CASSFGDREGRYISGNTIYF.

The chain has TRBV6-5 and TRBJ1-6; D is perhaps TRBD1 (6 bases). Germline V gene sequence: CDR1 MNHEY, CDR2 SVGAGI. V lost 4 bases to trimming and J lost 6 bases, with 16 bases between them. CDR3 length equals 16 residues. The CDR3 spells CASSWGTFRGNSPLHF. For the CDR3, the DNA is TGTGCCAGCAGTTGGGGGACATTTCGGGGTAATTCACCCCTCCACTTT.

The gene calls are TRBV7-8 and TRBJ1-1, with unresolved D. Trimming pared 5 bases from V and 0 bases from J, leaving 13 bases between. Germline assignment: CDR1 SGHVS and CDR2 FQNEAQ. The CDR3 consists of 15 residues. In DNA, the CDR3 is TGTGCCAGCAGCCCCCTCGTGACTATGAACACTGAAGCTTTCTTT. Translating it yields CASSPLVTMNTEAFF.

V gene TRBV18 combines with J gene TRBJ2-7; TRBD1 might be the D (6 bases). Looked up from germline, CDR1 is KGHSH and CDR2 is LQKENI. The CDR3 is 15 residues long. Trimming stripped 4 bases from V and 1 base from J, with 14 bases between. CDR3 loop: CASSHRATISYEQYF. The CDR3, as DNA: TGTGCCAGCTCACACAGGGCGACTATTTCCTACGAGCAGTACTTC.

CDR3 region: CAWSGQDTYEQYF. CDR3 nucleotide sequence: TGTGCCTGGTCAGGACAGGACACCTACGAGCAGTACTTC. V gene TRBV30 combines with J gene TRBJ2-7; 7 bases line up with TRBD1. Per germline, CDR1 GTSNPN and CDR2 SVGIG (reference sequence). Unmatched junction bases numbered 6, after V lost 5 bases and J lost 2 bases. The length of the CDR3 is 13 residues. The whole variable domain, filled in from reference TRBV30 and TRBJ2-7, reads SQTIHQWPATLVQPVGSPLSLECTVEGTSNPNLYWYRQAAGRGLQLLFYSVGIGQISSEVPQNLSASRPQDRQFILSSKKLLLSDSGFYLCAWSGQDTYEQYFGPGTRLTVT.

The rearrangement links TRBV23-1 to TRBJ2-7, with TRBD2 identical over 7 bases. TRBV23-1 is an ORF, and what it does is uncertain. The junction had 19 bases not matched to a gene; V was cut back by 2 bases and J by 3 bases. CDR3 size: 19 residues. CDR3 residues: CASSQGLTGGREVGYEQYF. CDR3 bases: TGCGCCAGCAGTCAAGGGCTGACGGGCGGGAGAGAGGTAGGCTACGAGCAGTACTTC.

This clone was seen a single time. The V and J genes are TRBV30 and TRBJ2-1; 9 bases are shared with TRBD2. Germline-derived CDR1 and CDR2 are GTSNPN and SVGIG (reference sequence). V lost 5 bases and J lost 6; bases outside the gene matches: 20. The CDR3 has 18 amino acids. The CDR3 loop is CAWYRDIWDSGSGNEQFF. CDR3 nucleotide sequence: TGTGCCTGGTACCGGGACATCTGGGATAGCGGGAGTGGCAATGAGCAGTTCTTC. Combining the CDR3 with reference TRBV30 and TRBJ2-1 gives the whole variable domain SQTIHQWPATLVQPVGSPLSLECTVEGTSNPNLYWYRQAAGRGLQLLFYSVGIGQISSEVPQNLSASRPQDRQFILSSKKLLLSDSGFYLCAWYRDIWDSGSGNEQFFGPGTRLTVL.

There are a few counts of this clone. This chain uses TRBV6-5 with TRBJ2-1; unclear D gene. V was clipped by 6 bases and J by 5 bases, with 11 bases between them. The CDR3 has 13 residues. The germline V gene has CDR1 MNHEY and CDR2 SVGAGI. CDR3 region: CASRSDKNNEQFF. CDR3 coding DNA: TGTGCCAGCAGGTCAGATAAGAACAATGAGCAGTTCTTC.

The chain is built from TRBV5-1 and TRBJ1-2, with D perhaps TRBD1 (5 bases). Looked up from germline, CDR1 is SGHRS and CDR2 is YFSETQ. Trimming removed 6 bases at V and 8 bases at J, with 17 bases between. CDR3 size: 13 residues. As DNA, the CDR3 is TGCGCCAGCACCCGGAGGGCCGGGGCCGGCTACACCTTC. Encoded protein: CASTRRAGAGYTF. The variable domain in full, completed from reference TRBV5-1 and TRBJ1-2, reads KAGVTQTPRYLIKTRGQQVTLSCSPISGHRSVSWYQQTPGQGLQFLFEYFSETQRNKGNFPGRFSGRQFSNSRSEMNVSTLELGDSALYLCASTRRAGAGYTFGSGTRLTVV.

The chain's CDR3 is CAWNRARTEAFF. Here the CDR3 DNA reads TGTGCCTGGAACAGGGCAAGGACTGAAGCTTTCTTT. The V and J genes are TRBV30 and TRBJ1-1, with D possibly matching TRBD1 (6 bases). CDR1 is GTSNPN, CDR2 SVGIG, per germline (reference sequence). The V and J ends lost 4 bases and 5 bases respectively, with 11 bases between them. The CDR3 covers 12 residues. Drawing the rest from reference TRBV30 and TRBJ1-1, the complete variable domain is SQTIHQWPATLVQPVGSPLSLECTVEGTSNPNLYWYRQAAGRGLQLLFYSVGIGQISSEVPQNLSASRPQDRQFILSSKKLLLSDSGFYLCAWNRARTEAFFGQGTRLTVV.